The sequence of this TCR beta chain was determined in a study of esophageal squamous cell carcinoma under preoperative chemotherapy. The study, taken as a whole, reports: After paclitaxel-nedaplatin, abundant clones were more likely to contract than amplify. Peripheral T cells migrating into the tumor appeared to partly supply post-treatment tumor-infiltrating lymphocytes.

The CDR3 loop spans 14 amino acids. The trim removed 1 base at V and 7 bases at J, leaving 6 bases unmatched. Germline V gives CDR1 SGHTA, CDR2 FQGNSA. Details on this clonotype: The target antigen is unknown. With a much larger clone just one base away, this may be a read error.

TCRdb independently ran MiXCR on the PCR reads; one entry per CDR3 protein. This table holds 30,000 to 35,000 distinct CDR3 sequences, around half found once. Time point given: after preoperative PTX-NDP chemotherapy. Preoperative chemotherapy with paclitaxel-nedaplatin was given to patients before surgery. Sampling was conducted from a patient given preoperative chemotherapy. The TCR sequence derives from a human donor with esophageal squamous cell carcinoma. The donor label of this sample is uncertain. The chain recombines TRBV7-2 with TRBJ2-5; 7 positions match TRBD2. This CDR3 is CASSLDLAEATQYF. DNA of the CDR3: TGTGCCAGCAGCTTAGACCTAGCGGAAGCGACCCAGTACTTC. The full variable domain, completed using reference TRBV7-2 and TRBJ2-5, is GAGVSQSPSNKVTEKGKDVELRCDPISGHTALYWYRQSLGQGLEFLIYFQGNSAPDKSGLPSDRFSAERTGGSVSTLTIQRTQQEDSAVYLCASSLDLAEATQYFGPGTRLLVL.